This is a list of T cell receptor beta chains from one sample in a study of blood T cell repertoires in COVID-19. The protocol was immunoSEQ multiplex PCR, while the TCRdb copy is restricted to in-frame clones and leaves out a portion. The sample consists of around 320,000 clones, around 88% of them appearing once. Material: peripheral blood. The receptors here all came from a woman aged 30 to 39 who had recovered from COVID-19. Each CDR3 is given with its conserved first and last residue. A D gene is named only where the DNA matches it firmly. For some rows the clone size is stated as once, few or many, or as a class when expanded; others skip it.

abundance: .
v_gene: TRBV28
d_gene: .
j_gene: TRBJ1-5
CDR3aa: CASHLGASNQPQHF
CDR3nt: TGTGCCAGCCACTTAGGGGCAAGCAATCAGCCCCAGCATTTT

abundance: .
v_gene: TRBV7-8
d_gene: .
j_gene: TRBJ2-7
CDR3aa: CASSLSSEQYF
CDR3nt: TGTGCCAGCAGCTTATCGTCCGAGCAGTACTTC

abundance: .
v_gene: TRBV3-1/TRBV3-2
d_gene: TRBD2
j_gene: TRBJ2-1
CDR3aa: CASTDTTSGGDNEQFF
CDR3nt: TGTGCCAGCACCGATACGACTAGCGGGGGCGACAATGAGCAGTTCTTC

abundance: .
v_gene: TRBV27
d_gene: TRBD2
j_gene: TRBJ2-5
CDR3aa: CASSQLTRGGQETQYF
CDR3nt: TGTGCCAGCAGTCAATTAACGCGGGGGGGTCAAGAGACCCAGTACTTC

abundance: .
v_gene: TRBV30
d_gene: .
j_gene: TRBJ1-2
CDR3aa: CAWSVQGRGYTF
CDR3nt: TGTGCCTGGAGTGTGCAGGGCCGTGGCTACACCTTC

abundance: .
v_gene: TRBV27
d_gene: .
j_gene: TRBJ2-7
CDR3aa: CASSSHSYEQYF
CDR3nt: TGTGCCAGCAGTTCCCATAGTTACGAGCAGTACTTC

abundance: .
v_gene: TRBV21-1
d_gene: .
j_gene: TRBJ1-2
CDR3aa: CASSKGVFGQALHYGYTF
CDR3nt: TGTGCCAGCAGCAAAGGTGTTTTCGGACAGGCCCTTCATTATGGCTACACCTTC

abundance: once
v_gene: TRBV2
d_gene: .
j_gene: TRBJ1-3
CDR3aa: CASRQDSGNTIYF
CDR3nt: TGTGCCAGCAGACAGGACTCTGGAAACACCATATATTTT

abundance: .
v_gene: TRBV5-4
d_gene: TRBD1
j_gene: TRBJ2-3
CDR3aa: CASSGRDRVRDTQYF
CDR3nt: TGTGCCAGCAGCGGCCGGGACAGGGTCAGGGATACGCAGTATTTT

abundance: .
v_gene: TRBV28
d_gene: TRBD2
j_gene: TRBJ2-1
CDR3aa: CASSFPRTSESYNEQFF
CDR3nt: TGTGCCAGCAGTTTTCCCCGGACTAGTGAGTCCTACAATGAGCAGTTCTTC

abundance: .
v_gene: TRBV19
d_gene: TRBD1
j_gene: TRBJ2-6
CDR3aa: CASRGQGAGSVGANVLTF
CDR3nt: TGTGCCAGTAGGGGACAGGGGGCGGGCAGTGTCGGGGCCAACGTCCTGACTTTC

abundance: .
v_gene: TRBV28
d_gene: TRBD1
j_gene: TRBJ2-7
CDR3aa: CASGQPGQGVYEQYF
CDR3nt: TGTGCCAGCGGGCAACCGGGACAGGGGGTCTACGAGCAGTACTTC

abundance: .
v_gene: TRBV12-3/TRBV12-4
d_gene: TRBD2
j_gene: TRBJ2-1
CDR3aa: CASGGLAGRFF
CDR3nt: TGTGCCAGCGGAGGACTAGCGGGGAGATTCTTC

abundance: .
v_gene: TRBV5-4
d_gene: TRBD1
j_gene: TRBJ2-2
CDR3aa: CASRPTGGPSSGELFF
CDR3nt: TGTGCCAGCAGGCCCACAGGGGGCCCTTCGAGCGGGGAGCTGTTTTTT

abundance: once
v_gene: TRBV2
d_gene: .
j_gene: TRBJ2-7
CDR3aa: CASNRGRYEQYF
CDR3nt: TGTGCCAGCAACCGGGGTCGGTACGAGCAGTACTTC

abundance: .
v_gene: TRBV5-1
d_gene: .
j_gene: TRBJ1-2
CDR3aa: CASSLEQGDYGYTF
CDR3nt: TGCGCCAGCAGCTTGGAACAGGGTGACTATGGCTACACCTTC

abundance: .
v_gene: TRBV29-1
d_gene: TRBD1
j_gene: TRBJ1-1
CDR3aa: CSVAGTGMSEAFF
CDR3nt: TGCAGCGTTGCCGGGACAGGGATGTCTGAAGCTTTCTTT

abundance: .
v_gene: TRBV2
d_gene: .
j_gene: TRBJ1-3
CDR3aa: CASKWRISSGNTIYF
CDR3nt: TGTGCCAGCAAGTGGAGGATCTCCTCTGGAAACACCATATATTTT

abundance: .
v_gene: TRBV6-5
d_gene: .
j_gene: TRBJ1-1
CDR3aa: CASTQWGSPGTEAFF
CDR3nt: TGTGCCAGCACCCAGTGGGGCAGCCCTGGGACTGAAGCTTTCTTT

abundance: .
v_gene: TRBV6-5
d_gene: .
j_gene: TRBJ1-1
CDR3aa: CASNFMNTEAFF
CDR3nt: TGTGCCAGTAACTTCATGAACACTGAAGCTTTCTTT

abundance: .
v_gene: TRBV5-1
d_gene: TRBD1
j_gene: TRBJ1-5
CDR3aa: CASSLFPTGVDNQPQHF
CDR3nt: TGCGCCAGCAGCTTGTTCCCGACAGGGGTTGACAATCAGCCCCAGCATTTT

abundance: .
v_gene: TRBV10-2
d_gene: TRBD2
j_gene: TRBJ2-1
CDR3aa: CASSELAGGSSSYNEQFF
CDR3nt: TGCGCCAGCAGTGAACTAGCGGGGGGATCGAGCTCCTACAATGAGCAGTTCTTC

abundance: .
v_gene: TRBV5-4
d_gene: TRBD2
j_gene: TRBJ2-1
CDR3aa: CASSGRGSGGLDEQFF
CDR3nt: TGTGCCAGCAGCGGTCGGGGGAGCGGGGGCTTGGATGAGCAGTTCTTC

abundance: .
v_gene: TRBV4-1
d_gene: .
j_gene: TRBJ1-6
CDR3aa: CASSQDAGPCPF
CDR3nt: TGCGCCAGCAGCCAAGATGCAGGGCCCTGCCCCTTT

abundance: .
v_gene: TRBV28
d_gene: .
j_gene: TRBJ1-6
CDR3aa: CASFTGSDSPLHF
CDR3nt: TGTGCCAGTTTTACAGGGTCGGACTCACCCCTCCACTTT

abundance: few
v_gene: TRBV18
d_gene: .
j_gene: TRBJ1-2
CDR3aa: CASSQDWPYGYTF
CDR3nt: TGTGCCAGCTCTCAGGACTGGCCCTATGGCTACACCTTC

abundance: .
v_gene: TRBV5-1
d_gene: TRBD1
j_gene: TRBJ1-2
CDR3aa: CASSSYHGQGEGYGYTF
CDR3nt: TGCGCCAGCAGCTCCTACCACGGACAGGGAGAAGGCTATGGCTACACCTTC

abundance: once
v_gene: TRBV19
d_gene: TRBD1
j_gene: TRBJ1-1
CDR3aa: CASSRQGNTEAFF
CDR3nt: TGTGCCAGTAGTAGACAGGGTAACACTGAAGCTTTCTTT

abundance: few
v_gene: TRBV7-6
d_gene: .
j_gene: TRBJ1-3
CDR3aa: CASSPGDRRASSGNTIYF
CDR3nt: TGTGCCAGCAGCCCCGGAGACAGGCGAGCCTCCTCTGGAAACACCATATATTTT

abundance: .
v_gene: TRBV2
d_gene: TRBD1
j_gene: TRBJ2-3
CDR3aa: CASSEMWGQGARDTQYF
CDR3nt: TGTGCCAGCAGTGAAATGTGGGGACAGGGGGCGAGAGATACGCAGTATTTT

abundance: .
v_gene: TRBV9
d_gene: .
j_gene: TRBJ1-2
CDR3aa: CASSVATDYGYTF
CDR3nt: TGTGCCAGCAGCGTAGCGACAGACTATGGCTACACCTTC

abundance: .
v_gene: TRBV24-1
d_gene: TRBD1
j_gene: TRBJ1-1
CDR3aa: CATSDSLSQGDGTEAFF
CDR3nt: TGTGCCACCAGTGATTCCCTTTCACAGGGGGATGGCACTGAAGCTTTCTTT

abundance: .
v_gene: TRBV6-2/TRBV6-3
d_gene: TRBD1
j_gene: TRBJ2-7
CDR3aa: CASSYYTGGNYEQYF
CDR3nt: TGTGCCAGCAGTTACTATACAGGGGGCAACTACGAGCAGTACTTC

abundance: few
v_gene: TRBV24-1
d_gene: TRBD1
j_gene: TRBJ2-2
CDR3aa: CATRLDRDTGELFF
CDR3nt: TGTGCCACCAGACTGGACAGGGACACCGGGGAGCTGTTTTTT

abundance: .
v_gene: TRBV7-2
d_gene: .
j_gene: TRBJ1-2
CDR3aa: CASSFATRNYGYTF
CDR3nt: TGTGCCAGCAGCTTCGCGACAAGAAACTATGGCTACACCTTC

abundance: .
v_gene: TRBV13
d_gene: TRBD1
j_gene: TRBJ1-1
CDR3aa: CASSLSRGWTEAFF
CDR3nt: TGTGCCAGCAGCTTAAGCAGGGGGTGGACTGAAGCTTTCTTT

abundance: .
v_gene: TRBV7-9
d_gene: TRBD1
j_gene: TRBJ2-7
CDR3aa: CASSSLTGGNEQYF
CDR3nt: TGTGCCAGCAGCTCCCTGACAGGGGGCAACGAGCAGTACTTC

abundance: .
v_gene: TRBV6-5
d_gene: .
j_gene: TRBJ2-7
CDR3aa: CASRNYPGGGGEQYF
CDR3nt: TGTGCCAGCAGGAATTATCCAGGGGGCGGGGGCGAGCAGTACTTC

abundance: few
v_gene: TRBV4-1
d_gene: TRBD1
j_gene: TRBJ1-6
CDR3aa: CASSQTGVLDNSPLHF
CDR3nt: TGCGCCAGCAGCCAAACAGGGGTTTTAGATAATTCACCCCTCCACTTT

abundance: once
v_gene: TRBV10-3
d_gene: TRBD1
j_gene: TRBJ1-2
CDR3aa: CAISEWDSYGYTF
CDR3nt: TGTGCCATCAGTGAGTGGGACAGCTATGGCTACACCTTC

abundance: .
v_gene: TRBV15
d_gene: TRBD1
j_gene: TRBJ2-7
CDR3aa: CATSRARDRNYEQYF
CDR3nt: TGTGCCACCAGCAGAGCCAGGGACAGAAACTACGAGCAGTACTTC

abundance: .
v_gene: TRBV19
d_gene: .
j_gene: TRBJ1-1
CDR3aa: CASRLSRGGESEAFF
CDR3nt: TGTGCCAGTAGACTGTCCAGGGGTGGGGAGTCTGAAGCTTTCTTT

abundance: .
v_gene: TRBV6-1
d_gene: .
j_gene: TRBJ1-1
CDR3aa: CASSEGGGFTEAFF
CDR3nt: TGTGCCAGCAGTGAAGGGGGGGGGTTCACTGAAGCTTTCTTT

abundance: .
v_gene: TRBV6-5
d_gene: TRBD1
j_gene: TRBJ1-2
CDR3aa: CASSYSAGQNYGYTF
CDR3nt: TGTGCCAGCAGTTACTCCGCGGGACAGAACTATGGCTACACCTTC

abundance: few
v_gene: TRBV3-1/TRBV3-2
d_gene: .
j_gene: TRBJ1-2
CDR3aa: CASSQDRSYSNYGYTF
CDR3nt: TGTGCCAGCAGCCAAGATAGGAGTTATTCTAACTATGGCTACACCTTC

abundance: .
v_gene: TRBV5-1
d_gene: .
j_gene: TRBJ1-6
CDR3aa: CASSLAGSNSPLHF
CDR3nt: TGCGCCAGCAGCTTGGCAGGCAGCAATTCACCCCTCCACTTT

abundance: .
v_gene: TRBV5-1
d_gene: .
j_gene: TRBJ1-2
CDR3aa: CASSLDVQGSGGYTF
CDR3nt: TGCGCCAGCAGCTTGGATGTCCAGGGCTCGGGTGGCTACACCTTC

abundance: .
v_gene: TRBV6-6
d_gene: TRBD1
j_gene: TRBJ2-2
CDR3aa: CASSLQRGRSGELFF
CDR3nt: TGTGCCAGCAGCCTTCAGAGGGGGCGGAGCGGGGAGCTGTTTTTT